This paragraph reports one T cell receptor beta chain. Its specificity is unknown. Trimming took 3 bases from V and 2 from J; bases not matched to a gene: 10. This CDR3 region has 16 residues. CDR1 is SQVTM and CDR2 is ANQGSEA in the germline V gene. Each donor was a healthy Caucasian individual from Russia, aged 6 to 90. A sample-barcoded 5' primer and a J-beta primer mix were used in a second PCR of roughly 7 to 11 cycles. Sequencing of every sample gave 2.5 million or more CDR3-containing paired-end reads. One entry per CDR3 protein, called by TCRdb with MiXCR from the 5' RACE reads. The top ten clones hold 8.7% of a sample with just under 550,000 distinct CDR3 sequences, under 30% of them seen once. This sample was included in a study of blood T cells in healthy people across ages. Whole-study findings and limits: Aged donors had fewer naive CD4+ cells and lower diversity than long-lived donors.

The same specimen was also included in a second study, on T cells of mothers and their children. That paper adds: Relative to unrelated pairs, biologically related mother-child dyads exhibited marginally greater, non-significant overlap.

The sample taken for sequencing was blood. This chain uses TRBV29-1 with TRBJ2-3; the match to TRBD2 covers 8 bases. This TCR was recovered from a boy under 18 in good health. The CDR3 DNA is TGCAGCGTTGAGTCGGGACGGGGGGGTTTCACAGATACGCAGTATTTT. Protein sequence: CSVESGRGGFTDTQYF.